The clone carrying this T cell receptor beta chain was counted between two and nine times. Its specificity is unknown. Through a sample-barcoded 5' primer and a J-beta primer mix, a second PCR was run for roughly 7 to 11 cycles. TCRdb itself ran the 5' RACE reads through MiXCR, one entry per CDR3 protein. The table lists around 1.7 million distinct CDR3 sequences, about 28% of them singletons, with around 7.7% in the top ten. The record originates from a study of blood T cells in healthy people across ages. The study's findings and limits: Naive and antigen-experienced cells could not be conclusively compared, given unsorted PBMCs.

The specimen was blood. This receptor was taken from a woman aged 25-40 years in good health.

CDR3 in amino acids: CASSADPELLTQYF. In DNA form, the CDR3 reads TGTGCCAGCAGCGCTGACCCGGAACTCTTGACCCAGTACTTC. The chain employs TRBV3-1 and TRBJ2-5; no firm D call. This CDR3 has 14 amino acids. V lost 5 bases, J lost 7 bases, and 17 bases lay in between. From germline, CDR1 is LGHDT and CDR2 YNNKEL (reference sequence).